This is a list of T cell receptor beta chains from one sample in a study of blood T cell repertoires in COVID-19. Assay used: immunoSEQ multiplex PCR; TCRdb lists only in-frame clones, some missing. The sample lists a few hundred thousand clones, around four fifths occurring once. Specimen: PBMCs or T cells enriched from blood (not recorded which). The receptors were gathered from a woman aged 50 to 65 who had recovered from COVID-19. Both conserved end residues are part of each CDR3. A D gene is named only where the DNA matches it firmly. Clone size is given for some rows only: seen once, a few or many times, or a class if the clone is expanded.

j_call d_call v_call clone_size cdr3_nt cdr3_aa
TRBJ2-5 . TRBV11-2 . TGTGCCAGCAGCCCCGGGGGGACCCAGTACTTC CASSPGGTQYF
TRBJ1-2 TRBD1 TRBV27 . TGTGCCAGCAGTTTGACAGGGGAGGCTGGCTACACCTTC CASSLTGEAGYTF
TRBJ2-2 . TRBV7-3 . TGTGCCAGCAGCTCCGGGTTGAACACCGGGGAGCTGTTTTTT CASSSGLNTGELFF
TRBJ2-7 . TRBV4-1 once TGCGCCAGCAGCCTTTCATTAACTACCTACGAGCAGTACTTC CASSLSLTTYEQYF
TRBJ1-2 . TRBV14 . TGTGCCAGCAGCCAGTATACAGGCTATGGCTACACCTTC CASSQYTGYGYTF
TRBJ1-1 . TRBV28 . TGTGCCAGCAGTCCCCCGCGCTTATACACTGAAGCTTTCTTT CASSPPRLYTEAFF
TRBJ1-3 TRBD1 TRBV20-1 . TGCAGTGCTAGTGAGGGGGCGACGGGAAACACCATATATTTT CSASEGATGNTIYF
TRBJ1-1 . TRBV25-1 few TGTGCCAGCAGTGCACAGGGTGGCACTGAAGCTTTCTTT CASSAQGGTEAFF
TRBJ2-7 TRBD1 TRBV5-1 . TGCGCCAGCAGCTTAACGGGACAGGCCTACGAGCAGTACTTC CASSLTGQAYEQYF
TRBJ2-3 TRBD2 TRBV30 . TGTGCCTGGAGCCGGGGGGGGAGCACAGATACGCAGTATTTT CAWSRGGSTDTQYF
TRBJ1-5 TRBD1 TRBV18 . TGTGCCAGCTCAGTGTCCGGGACAGGGAGCAATCAGCCCCAGCATTTT CASSVSGTGSNQPQHF
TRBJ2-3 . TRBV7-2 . TGTGCCAGCAGCTTAGCGGGGGCGAGCACAGATACGCAGTATTTT CASSLAGASTDTQYF
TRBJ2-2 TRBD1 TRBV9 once TGTGCCAGCAGCATATCCGGGACAGGGGGCTTGGGCACCGGGGAGCTGTTTTTT CASSISGTGGLGTGELFF
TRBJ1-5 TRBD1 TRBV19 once TGTGCCAGTAGTATGGGGTTGGCAGGGGGCTCTCGCAATCAGCCCCAGCATTTT CASSMGLAGGSRNQPQHF
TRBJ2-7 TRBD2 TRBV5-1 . TGCGCCAGCAGCTTACAACTTTCGGGACTAGCGGCCTACGAGCAGTACTTC CASSLQLSGLAAYEQYF
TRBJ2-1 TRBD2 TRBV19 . TGTGCCAGTAGCGAATCTCGTGGGACTAGCGGAAACAATGAGCAGTTCTTC CASSESRGTSGNNEQFF
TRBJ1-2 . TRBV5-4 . TGTGCCAGCAGCTTTGACAGGTTGCCAAATGGCTACACCTTC CASSFDRLPNGYTF
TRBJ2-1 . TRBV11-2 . TGTGCCAGCAGCTTAATACAGCTGAACAATGAGCAGTTCTTC CASSLIQLNNEQFF
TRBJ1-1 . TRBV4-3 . TGCGCCAGCAGCCAATTTGACAGGTTGAACACTGAAGCTTTCTTT CASSQFDRLNTEAFF
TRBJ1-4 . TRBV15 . TGTGCCACCAGCATACAAACACCCAGGGAAAAACTGTTTTTT CATSIQTPREKLFF
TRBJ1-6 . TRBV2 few TGTGCCAGCGGAGGGACGGATGCTGGGTCACCCCTCCACTTT CASGGTDAGSPLHF
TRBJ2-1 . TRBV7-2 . TGTGCCAGCAGCTCGCCCCGAGGAGGGGGCCGGGTATATGAGCAGTTCTTC CASSSPRGGGRVYEQFF
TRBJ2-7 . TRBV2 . TGTGCCAGCAGTGCAGCCCAGGGGGGCGCCTACGAGCAGTACTTC CASSAAQGGAYEQYF
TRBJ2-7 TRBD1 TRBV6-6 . TGTGCCAGCAGTACGGGGGACAGGCAGCACGAGCAGTACTTC CASSTGDRQHEQYF
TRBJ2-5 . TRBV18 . TGTGCCAGCTCACGTACCGACAGCGCCCAAGAGACCCAGTACTTC CASSRTDSAQETQYF
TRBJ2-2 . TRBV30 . TGTGCCTGGAGAGGGGCCGGAAACACCGGGGAGCTGTTTTTT CAWRGAGNTGELFF
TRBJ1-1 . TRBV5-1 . TGCGCCAGCAGCTTGGGTTTTGGAGGATCGGCTTTCTTT CASSLGFGGSAFF
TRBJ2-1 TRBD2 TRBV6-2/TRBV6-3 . TGTGCCAGCAGTTACTCGGGGACTAGCGGGAGTCGCAATGAGCAGTTCTTC CASSYSGTSGSRNEQFF
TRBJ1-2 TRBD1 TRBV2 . TGTGCCAGCACACCGGGACAGGGGTTAGGGGGACGTGGCTACACCTTC CASTPGQGLGGRGYTF
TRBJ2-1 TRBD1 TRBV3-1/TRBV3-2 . TGTGCCAGCCACTCGACCGGGACAGTATACAATGAGCAGTTCTTC CASHSTGTVYNEQFF
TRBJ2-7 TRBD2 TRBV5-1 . TGCGCCAGCAGGCCAGCGGGGGATAGCTCCTACGAGCAGTACTTC CASRPAGDSSYEQYF